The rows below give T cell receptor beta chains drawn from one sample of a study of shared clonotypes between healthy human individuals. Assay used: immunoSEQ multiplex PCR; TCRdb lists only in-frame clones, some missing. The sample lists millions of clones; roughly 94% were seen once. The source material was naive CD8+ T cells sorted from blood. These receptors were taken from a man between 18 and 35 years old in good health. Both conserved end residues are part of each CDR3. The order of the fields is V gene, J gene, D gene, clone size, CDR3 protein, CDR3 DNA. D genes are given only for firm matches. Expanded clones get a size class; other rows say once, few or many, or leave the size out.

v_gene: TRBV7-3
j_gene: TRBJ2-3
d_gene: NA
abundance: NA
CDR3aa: CASSPYGGNTDTQYF
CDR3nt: TGTGCCAGCAGCCCCTATGGAGGAAACACAGATACGCAGTATTTT

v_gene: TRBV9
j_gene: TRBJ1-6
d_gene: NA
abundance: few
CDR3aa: CASSPGQNSPLHF
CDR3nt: TGTGCCAGCAGCCCAGGACAGAATTCACCCCTCCACTTT

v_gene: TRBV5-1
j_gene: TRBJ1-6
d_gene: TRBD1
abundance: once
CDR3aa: CASSLEGQEIASPLHF
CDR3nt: TGCGCCAGCAGCTTGGAAGGACAGGAAATAGCTTCACCCCTCCACTTT

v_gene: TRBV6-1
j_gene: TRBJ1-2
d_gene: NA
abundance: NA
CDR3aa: CASSEAGGWGYGYTF
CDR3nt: TGTGCCAGCAGTGAAGCTGGGGGCTGGGGGTATGGCTACACCTTC

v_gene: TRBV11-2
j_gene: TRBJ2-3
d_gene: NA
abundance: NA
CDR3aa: CASSLDWDADTQYF
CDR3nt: TGTGCCAGCAGCTTAGATTGGGACGCAGATACGCAGTATTTT

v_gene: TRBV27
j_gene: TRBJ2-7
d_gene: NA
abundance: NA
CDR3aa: CASSPLGDHEQYF
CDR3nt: TGTGCCAGCAGTCCGCTGGGGGACCACGAGCAGTACTTC

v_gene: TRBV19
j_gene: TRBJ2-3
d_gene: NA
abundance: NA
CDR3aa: CASSLGISADTQYF
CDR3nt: TGTGCCAGTAGTTTGGGGATTTCGGCAGATACGCAGTATTTT

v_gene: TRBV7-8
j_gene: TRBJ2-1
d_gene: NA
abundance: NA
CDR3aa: CASSLTLIGAYNEQFF
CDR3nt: TGTGCCAGCAGCTTAACCCTCATAGGCGCCTACAATGAGCAGTTCTTC

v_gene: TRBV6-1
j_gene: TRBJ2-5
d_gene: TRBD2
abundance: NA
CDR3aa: CASSEGPGGQETQYF
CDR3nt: TGTGCCAGCAGTGAAGGGCCGGGGGGGCAAGAGACCCAGTACTTC

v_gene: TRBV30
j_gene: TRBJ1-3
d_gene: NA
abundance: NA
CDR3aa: CAWSGLDGSSGNTIYF
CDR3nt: TGTGCCTGGAGTGGATTGGACGGCAGCTCTGGAAACACCATATATTTT

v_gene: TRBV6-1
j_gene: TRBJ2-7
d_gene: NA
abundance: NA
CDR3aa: CASSEARMGAYEQYF
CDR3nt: TGTGCCAGCAGTGAAGCGCGGATGGGAGCCTACGAGCAGTACTTC

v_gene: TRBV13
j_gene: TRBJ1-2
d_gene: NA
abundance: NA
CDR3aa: CASSHMNAGDGYTF
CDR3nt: TGTGCCAGCAGCCACATGAACGCAGGGGATGGCTACACCTTC

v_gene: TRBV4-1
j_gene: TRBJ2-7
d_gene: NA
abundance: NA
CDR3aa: CASSQDWARFVYEQYF
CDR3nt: TGCGCCAGCAGCCAAGATTGGGCTAGGTTCGTATACGAGCAGTACTTC

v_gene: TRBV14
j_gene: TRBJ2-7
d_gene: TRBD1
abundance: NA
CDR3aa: CASRSTGDLSYEQYF
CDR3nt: TGTGCCAGCAGATCTACAGGGGACCTCTCCTACGAGCAGTACTTC

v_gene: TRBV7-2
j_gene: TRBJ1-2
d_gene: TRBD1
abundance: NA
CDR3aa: CASSPSSGGIRDYGYTF
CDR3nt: TGTGCCAGCAGCCCGTCATCAGGGGGCATACGGGACTATGGCTACACCTTC

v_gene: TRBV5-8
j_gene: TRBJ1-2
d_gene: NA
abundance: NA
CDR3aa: CASSLGPNSNYGYTF
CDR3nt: TGTGCCAGCAGCTTGGGCCCGAACAGTAACTATGGCTACACCTTC

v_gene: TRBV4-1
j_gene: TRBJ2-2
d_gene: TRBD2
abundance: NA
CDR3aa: CASSQELVLAGVNGGYSGELFF
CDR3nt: TGCGCCAGCAGCCAAGAGTTGGTACTAGCGGGAGTAAATGGTGGGTATTCCGGGGAGCTGTTTTTT

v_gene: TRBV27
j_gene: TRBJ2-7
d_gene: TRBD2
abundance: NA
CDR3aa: CASRGLAGVGEQYF
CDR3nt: TGTGCCAGCAGGGGACTAGCGGGAGTCGGTGAGCAGTACTTC

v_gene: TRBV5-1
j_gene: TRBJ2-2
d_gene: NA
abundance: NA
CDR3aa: CASSLGQTNTGELFF
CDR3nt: TGCGCCAGCAGCCTAGGACAGACGAACACCGGGGAGCTGTTTTTT

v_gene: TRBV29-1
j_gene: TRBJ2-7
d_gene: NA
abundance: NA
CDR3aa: CSVGDTVGVLDEQYF
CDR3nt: TGCAGCGTTGGTGATACTGTGGGCGTTCTCGACGAGCAGTACTTC

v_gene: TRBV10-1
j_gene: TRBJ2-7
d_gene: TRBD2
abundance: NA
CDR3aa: CASSESRLAGDEQYF
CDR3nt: TGCGCCAGCAGTGAGTCCCGTCTAGCGGGCGACGAGCAGTACTTC

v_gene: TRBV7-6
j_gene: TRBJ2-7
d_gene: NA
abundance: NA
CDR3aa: CASSLGDSAYEQYF
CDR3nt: TGTGCCAGCAGCTTAGGAGACAGCGCCTACGAGCAGTACTTC

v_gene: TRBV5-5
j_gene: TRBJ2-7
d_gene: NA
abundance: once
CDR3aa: CASSLAGPQGSYEQYF
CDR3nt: TGTGCCAGCAGCTTGGCGGGCCCCCAAGGCTCCTACGAGCAGTACTTC

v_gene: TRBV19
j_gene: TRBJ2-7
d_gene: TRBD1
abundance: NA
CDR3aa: CASRDRDRSYEQYF
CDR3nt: TGTGCCAGTAGAGACCGGGACAGATCCTACGAGCAGTACTTC

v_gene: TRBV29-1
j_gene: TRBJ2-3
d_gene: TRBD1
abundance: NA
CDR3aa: CSVEDPGTDTDTQYF
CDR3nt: TGCAGCGTTGAAGACCCCGGGACAGACACAGATACGCAGTATTTT

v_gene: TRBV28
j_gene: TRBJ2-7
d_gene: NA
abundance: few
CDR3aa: CASSSTYEQYF
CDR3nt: TGTGCCAGCAGTTCGACCTACGAGCAGTACTTC

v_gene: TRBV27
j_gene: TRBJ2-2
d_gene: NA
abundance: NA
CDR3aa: CASSFLMASNTGELFF
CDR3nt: TGTGCCAGCAGTTTCCTCATGGCCTCGAACACCGGGGAGCTGTTTTTT

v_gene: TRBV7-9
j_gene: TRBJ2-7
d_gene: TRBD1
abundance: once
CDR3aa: CASSTSTGFKAYEQYF
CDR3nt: TGTGCCAGCAGCACCTCGACAGGGTTCAAAGCCTACGAGCAGTACTTC

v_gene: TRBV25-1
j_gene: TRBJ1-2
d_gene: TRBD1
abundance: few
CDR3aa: CASRTGGDGYTF
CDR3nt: TGTGCCAGCAGGACAGGGGGCGATGGCTACACCTTC

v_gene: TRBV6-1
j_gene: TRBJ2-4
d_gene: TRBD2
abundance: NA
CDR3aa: CASSALQAGEGKNIQYF
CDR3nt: TGTGCCAGCAGTGCCTTACAAGCGGGAGAAGGCAAAAACATTCAGTACTTC

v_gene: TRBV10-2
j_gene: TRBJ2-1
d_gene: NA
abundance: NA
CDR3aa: CASRDANEQFF
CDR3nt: TGCGCCAGTCGGGACGCCAATGAGCAGTTCTTC

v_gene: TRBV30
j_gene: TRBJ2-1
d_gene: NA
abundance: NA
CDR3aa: CAWSVSGEQFF
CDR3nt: TGTGCCTGGAGTGTATCCGGTGAGCAGTTCTTC

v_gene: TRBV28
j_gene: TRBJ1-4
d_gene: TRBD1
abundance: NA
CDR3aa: CASSRGQGAWNEKLFF
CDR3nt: TGTGCCAGCAGCCGCGGACAGGGCGCTTGGAATGAAAAACTGTTTTTT

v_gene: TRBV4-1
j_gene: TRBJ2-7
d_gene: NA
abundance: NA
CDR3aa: CASSLQSSYEQYF
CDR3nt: TGCGCCAGCAGCTTACAAAGCTCCTACGAGCAGTACTTC

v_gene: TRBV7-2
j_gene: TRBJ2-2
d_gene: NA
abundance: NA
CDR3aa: CASSLPNTGELFF
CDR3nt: TGTGCCAGCAGCTTACCTAACACCGGGGAGCTGTTTTTT

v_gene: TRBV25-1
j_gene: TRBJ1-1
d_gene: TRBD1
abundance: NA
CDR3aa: CASGDRLFEAFF
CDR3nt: TGTGCCAGCGGGGACAGATTGTTTGAAGCTTTCTTT

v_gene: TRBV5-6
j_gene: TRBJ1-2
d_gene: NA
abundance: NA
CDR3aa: CASSPGRFYSNYGYTF
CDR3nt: TGTGCCAGCAGCCCCGGACGCTTTTATTCTAACTATGGCTACACCTTC

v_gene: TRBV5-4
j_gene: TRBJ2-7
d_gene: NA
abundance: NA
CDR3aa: CASSDIFQGRYEQYF
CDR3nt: TGTGCCAGCAGCGACATCTTTCAGGGGCGCTACGAGCAGTACTTC

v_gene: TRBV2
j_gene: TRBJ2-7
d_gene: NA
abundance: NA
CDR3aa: CASSDSSPSYEQYF
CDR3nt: TGTGCCAGCAGTGACAGTTCGCCCTCCTACGAGCAGTACTTC

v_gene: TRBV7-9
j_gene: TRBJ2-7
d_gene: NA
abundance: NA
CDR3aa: CASSPAKEGYSYEQYF
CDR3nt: TGTGCCAGCAGCCCGGCTAAGGAGGGCTACTCCTACGAGCAGTACTTC

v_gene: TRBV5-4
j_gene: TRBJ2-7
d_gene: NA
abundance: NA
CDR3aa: CASSWGTEFSYEQYF
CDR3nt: TGTGCCAGCAGCTGGGGGACGGAGTTCTCCTACGAGCAGTACTTC